The clone carrying this TCR beta chain was recorded at least ten times. Antigen specificity is unknown. This specimen comes from a study of T cells in Graves' hyperthyroidism and ophthalmopathy. Overall study context: Peripheral blood was drawn at first diagnosis, prior to all treatment.

Overall study findings and caveats: A model built on 13 V-J features separated ophthalmopathy from stable hyperthyroidism.

RNA transcripts provided the source from which TCR beta CDR3 regions were amplified. A first-round RT-PCR of the TCR CDR3 used the HTBI primer set. TCRdb called the multiplex PCR reads again in MiXCR, with one record for every CDR3 protein. The sample contains about 740,000 distinct CDR3 sequences, 12% to 15% of which appear only once. The patients, who ranged from 18 to 65 in age, presented with newly diagnosed hyperthyroidism lasting under 2 months. The CDR3 extends over 13 amino acids. Trimming left V 5 bases short and J 0 bases short, with 10 bases between. Germline V gene lookup returns CDR1 GTSNPN and CDR2 SVGIG (reference sequence).

The V gene is TRBV30, the J gene TRBJ2-5; D is undetermined. This clonotype was obtained from a young woman with Graves' hyperthyroidism. Input material: blood. The CDR3 nucleotides read TGTGCCTGGGCCTCCGGGTACCAAGAGACCCAGTACTTC. Amino acids: CAWASGYQETQYF.